The next 15 T cell receptor beta chains were all read from a single sample in a study of blood T cells in healthy people across ages. Alongside a J-beta primer mix, a sample-barcoded 5' primer served in a second PCR lasting about 7 to 12 cycles. TCRdb independently ran MiXCR on the 5' RACE reads; one entry per CDR3 protein. The sample comprises about 560,000 distinct CDR3 sequences, about 26% of which are singletons, and 3% to 4.5% rests with the top ten. These data were also filed under a second study, of T cells of mothers and their children.

Sample: blood. Source of these receptors: a boy aged 2 to 10 in good health.

The DNA for the CDR3 is TGTGCCAGCAGTTTAGGGCTGCGGGGGAAGAACGAGCAGTACTTC. It yields the protein CASSLGLRGKNEQYF. This chain connects TRBV28 to TRBJ2-7; TRBD2 agrees at 7 bases. J gave up 5 bases and V 2 bases, and 9 bases lay outside the gene matches. The germline V gene encodes CDR1 MDHEN and CDR2 SYDVKM. CDR3 size: 15 residues.

This clonotype was seen a handful of times. CDR3 region: CASAGTGQGSYEQYF. The CDR3 nucleotides are TGTGCCAGCGCCGGAACGGGACAGGGCTCCTACGAGCAGTACTTC. The chain is built from TRBV6-6 and TRBJ2-5, with 9 bases matching TRBD1. The end of the DNA aligns better with TRBJ2-7, so the J call may be wrong. CDR1 is MNHNY and CDR2 is SVGAGI in the germline V gene (reference sequence). This CDR3 has 15 residues.

Regarding this clonotype: One junction end disagrees with the germline gene, perhaps due to a read error. The rearrangement uses TRBV28 and TRBJ1-2, with D possibly TRBD1 on 6 matching bases. Germline CDR1 reads MDHEN; CDR2 reads SYDVKM. CDR3 length: 13 residues. CDR3 protein: CACSLANRAGYTF. Written as DNA, the CDR3 is TGTGCCTGCAGTTTGGCCAACAGGGCCGGCTACACCTTC.

This sequence joins TRBV27 and TRBJ2-7; 14 nucleotides agree with TRBD2. The CDR3 has 14 residues. V lost 8 bases and J lost 6; bases outside the gene matches: 6. Germline V gene lookup returns CDR1 MNHEY and CDR2 SMNVEV (reference sequence). The CDR3 is CASGTSGSISEQYV. DNA for the CDR3: TGTGCCAGCGGGACTAGCGGGAGTATCTCCGAGCAGTACGTC.

The rearrangement uses TRBV12-3 or TRBV12-4 and TRBJ2-3; D gene uncertain. The CDR3 is made up of 14 amino acids. V lost 2 bases to trimming and J lost 2 bases, with 8 bases between them. The CDR3 sequence: CASSLSKYTDTQYF. In nucleotides, the CDR3 is TGTGCCAGCAGTTTAAGCAAGTACACAGATACGCAGTATTTT.

This clonotype has a handful of counts. CDR3 residues: CASSDSRGLGGYTF. CDR3 in DNA: TGTGCCAGCAGTGATTCGAGGGGGCTTGGAGGCTACACCTTC. The rearrangement joins TRBV25-1 to TRBJ1-2; 7 nucleotides line up with TRBD1. Looked up from germline, CDR1 is MGHDK and CDR2 is SYGVNS. Trimming at V came to 3 bases and at J to 8 bases, leaving 9 bases not matched to a gene. CDR3 length: 14 amino acids.

This chain links TRBV28 with TRBJ1-4; D is undetermined. V was clipped by 3 bases and J by 7 bases, with 18 bases between them. Germline CDR1 reads MDHEN; CDR2 reads SYDVKM. The CDR3 has 16 residues. This CDR3 is CASSFYRIGWSEKLFF. CDR3 nucleotide sequence: TGTGCCAGCAGTTTTTATAGGATAGGGTGGAGTGAAAAACTGTTTTTT.

The chain recombines TRBV29-1 with TRBJ1-2; 8 nucleotides align to TRBD1. CDR3 length: 11 amino acids. CDR1 and CDR2 from the germline V gene are SQVTM and ANQGSEA. The CDR3 region has the DNA TGCAGAGTAACAGGGGGGGACGGCTACACCTTC. It encodes CRVTGGDGYTF.

Only a few counts were recorded for this clonotype. The rearrangement uses TRBV15 and TRBJ2-7; TRBD1 aligns across 7 bases. The V gene's germline CDR1 is LNHNV and CDR2 YYDKDF (reference sequence). With 5 bases clipped from V and 0 bases from J, the junction kept 1 base outside the gene matches. This CDR3 has 13 amino acids. The CDR3 DNA is TGTGCCACCAGCGGGGACAGCTCCTACGAGCAGTACTTC. The encoded protein is CATSGDSSYEQYF.

This clonotype was counted only a few times. The chain links TRBV7-8 to TRBJ1-5; D might be TRBD1 (5 bases). Trimming left V 5 bases short and J 0 bases short, with 14 bases between. The CDR3 is 16 amino acids. The germline CDR1 and CDR2 sequences are SGHVS and FQNEAQ. CDR3 nucleotides: TGTGCCAGCAGCGTACAGGCGATCTATAGCAATCAGCCCCAGCATTTT. Its translation is CASSVQAIYSNQPQHF. Full variable domain (outside the CDR3, taken from reference TRBV7-8 and TRBJ1-5): GAGVSQSPRYKVAKRGQDVALRCDPISGHVSLFWYQQALGQGPEFLTYFQNEAQLDKSGLPSDRFFAERPEGSVSTLKIQRTQQEDSAVYLCASSVQAIYSNQPQHFGDGTRLSIL.

This clonotype has just a few counts. The rearrangement joins TRBV29-1 to TRBJ2-1; possible D gene TRBD1, 6 bases. Trimming left V 6 bases short and J 1 base short, with 19 bases between. The CDR3 spans 16 residues. Germline assignment: CDR1 SQVTM and CDR2 ANQGSEA. The DNA of the CDR3 is TGCAGCGTCGGTGGCTGGCAGGGGAGATCCTACAATGAGCAGTTCTTC. Its translation: CSVGGWQGRSYNEQFF.

The V call is TRBV11-2, the J call TRBJ2-1, with a tentative D call TRBD2 (5 bases). V lost 0 bases and J 5 bases, leaving 20 bases between the germline ends. CDR3 size: 18 residues. Germline V gene sequence: CDR1 SGHAT, CDR2 FQNNGV. The DNA of the CDR3 is TGTGCCAGCAGCTTAGATCCCCGGGTAACTAGAGCGAACAATGAGCAGTTCTTC. This encodes CASSLDPRVTRANNEQFF. The entire variable domain, with the rest obtained from reference TRBV11-2 and TRBJ2-1, is as follows: EAGVAQSPRYKIIEKRQSVAFWCNPISGHATLYWYQQILGQGPKLLIQFQNNGVVDDSQLPKDRFSAERLKGVDSTLKIQPAKLEDSAVYLCASSLDPRVTRANNEQFFGPGTRLTVL.

V is TRBV2 and J is TRBJ1-2; D is uncertain. Germline CDR1 and CDR2: SNHLY and FYNNEI. The V gene lost 4 bases and the J gene lost 6 bases, with 12 bases spanning the gap. CDR3 size: 13 residues. The CDR3 coding sequence is TGTGCCAGCAGTGGTACAGCCCGGAATGGCTACACCTTC. Its protein is CASSGTARNGYTF.

The chain carries TRBV10-3 and TRBJ2-5; 8 nucleotides line up with TRBD1. Germline V gives CDR1 ENHRY, CDR2 SYGVKD. The CDR3 has 15 residues. J was trimmed by 1 base and V by 3 bases; bases with no gene match: 4. The CDR3 sequence: CAISEHGQGQETQYF. For the CDR3, the DNA is TGTGCCATCAGTGAACACGGACAGGGCCAAGAGACCCAGTACTTC.

This clonotype has a handful of counts. The V gene is TRBV3-1, the J gene TRBJ2-3, with D possibly TRBD1 on 6 matching bases. CDR3 length: 14 residues. V gave up 4 bases and J gave up 7 bases, with 15 bases separating them. Germline loops: CDR1 LGHDT, CDR2 YNNKEL (reference sequence). The CDR3 loop reads CASSPIGGVNTQYF. The CDR3 DNA sequence: TGTGCCAGCAGCCCAATAGGGGGAGTCAATACGCAGTATTTT.